The 26 T cell receptor beta chains below all came from one sample that was sequenced in a study of identical twins (dated by TCRdb to the mid-2010s). The protocol used for the library was 5' RACE. The listed sequencing device is Illumina HiSeq 2000. TCRdb itself trimmed the public reads at Q25 with fastp, ran MiXCR and retained productive beta chains. Rows merge per CDR3 protein into single entries with the most common DNA and genes. Counted in this sample were 200,000 to 250,000 distinct CDR3 sequences; over 12% of them appeared once. The ten largest make up 8.8% of the sample. The sequenced material came from memory (CD45RO+) T cells sorted from blood. Read against the paper, the sample's cell subset or site label means: CD45RO+ enriched T cells. Receptors were obtained from a woman aged 18-35 years in good health.

The chain combines TRBV29-1 with TRBJ2-1; 8 bases align to TRBD2. The CDR3 contains 12 residues. The junction had 9 bases not matched to a gene; V was cut back by 8 bases and J by 9 bases. CDR1 and CDR2 from the germline V gene are SQVTM and ANQGSEA. CDR3 amino acids: CSLTGLAGEQFF. Written as DNA, the CDR3 is TGCAGCCTTACCGGGCTAGCGGGTGAGCAGTTCTTC.

This chain joins TRBV6-5 and TRBJ1-1, with 7 bases fitting TRBD1. The length of the CDR3 is 15 residues. CDR1 MNHEY and CDR2 SVGAGI come from the germline V gene. The V gene end was trimmed by 4 bases and the J gene end by 6 bases; junction bases not matched to a gene: 11. The DNA for the CDR3 is TGTGCCAGCAGTTTTGGTCAGGGGGTTAGCTCTGAAGCTTTCTTT. It specifies CASSFGQGVSSEAFF.

In its sample, this clonotype was seen a few times. This rearrangement joins TRBV5-1 to TRBJ2-7; 14 positions agree with TRBD2. Germline CDR1 SGHRS, CDR2 YFSETQ. The V gene end was trimmed by 3 bases and the J gene end by 6 bases; junction bases not matched to a gene: 8. The CDR3 runs 16 residues. The DNA for the CDR3 is TGCGCCAGCAGCTGGGGAGGGACTAGCGGGAGTTTCGAGCAGTACTTC. Translation: CASSWGGTSGSFEQYF.

In this sample, this clonotype turned up many times. V gene TRBV12-3 or TRBV12-4 combines with J gene TRBJ1-1, with D unresolved. This CDR3 is 13 amino acids long. The ends were cut back, 3 bases at V and 1 base at J, with 6 bases in the middle. The CDR3 DNA reads TGTGCCAGCAGTTTCGCAGGGAACACTGAAGCTTTCTTT. Protein: CASSFAGNTEAFF.

This clonotype was observed many times. The rearrangement joins TRBV5-6 to TRBJ2-1; TRBD2 agrees at 7 bases. The CDR3 sequence is 14 residues long. Germline CDR1 and CDR2: SGHDT and YYEEEE. V shed 2 bases and J 7 bases; nucleotides not matched to a gene: 6. In nucleotides, the CDR3 is TGTGCCAGCAGCTTAAGACTAGCAGCGAATGAGCAGTTCTTC. Translated: CASSLRLAANEQFF.

This clonotype was detected a few times. This sequence joins TRBV3-1 and TRBJ2-1; D not resolved. Deletions cut 4 bases from V and 7 bases from J, with 20 bases between. From germline, CDR1 is LGHDT and CDR2 YNNKEL (reference sequence). This CDR3 region has 16 residues. Here the CDR3 DNA reads TGTGCCAGCAGCCCTAACGGCCCACAGTCGCGGAATGAGCAGTTCTTC. It codes for CASSPNGPQSRNEQFF.

This chain joins TRBV7-8 and TRBJ1-2, with D hard to call. CDR1 SGHVS and CDR2 FQNEAQ come from the germline V gene. The V gene lost 5 bases and the J gene lost 8 bases, with 9 bases spanning the gap. This CDR3 is built from 11 residues. CDR3 protein: CASSRGRGYTF. DNA of the CDR3: TGTGCCAGCAGCCGTGGGAGGGGCTACACCTTC.

This clonotype was detected only a few times. The chain employs TRBV7-8 and TRBJ2-3; no clear D. The ends were cut back, 5 bases at V and 2 bases at J, with 14 bases in the middle. Germline CDR1 reads SGHVS; CDR2 reads FQNEAQ. CDR3 size: 15 residues. The CDR3 spells CASSTTRGPTDTQYF. The DNA of the CDR3 is TGTGCCAGCAGCACAACGAGAGGACCCACAGATACGCAGTATTTT. Together with reference TRBV7-8 and TRBJ2-3, the CDR3 gives the full variable domain: GAGVSQSPRYKVAKRGQDVALRCDPISGHVSLFWYQQALGQGPEFLTYFQNEAQLDKSGLPSDRFFAERPEGSVSTLKIQRTQQEDSAVYLCASSTTRGPTDTQYFGPGTRLTVL.

This clonotype has just a few counts. The CDR3 coding sequence is TGTGCCAGCAGCTTATCTTCTGGGATAGCGGGGGGTACGGGGGAGCTGTTTTTT. As protein: CASSLSSGIAGGTGELFF. The chain has TRBV7-8 and TRBJ2-2, with 10 positions matching TRBD2. Germline V gives CDR1 SGHVS, CDR2 FQNEAQ. The CDR3 extends over 18 amino acids. Trimming cost V 2 bases and J 8 bases; bases outside gene matches: 14.

V gene TRBV30 combines with J gene TRBJ2-7; D might be TRBD2 (7 bases). Trimming took off 4 bases at V and 3 bases at J, with 13 bases between the two ends. The germline V gene encodes CDR1 GTSNPN and CDR2 SVGIG (reference sequence). The CDR3 extends over 13 amino acids. CDR3 region: CAWNSGGRYEQYF. The CDR3 nucleotides are TGTGCCTGGAATTCGGGGGGCCGCTACGAGCAGTACTTC.

V and J are TRBV20-1 and TRBJ2-3, with TRBD2 identical over 15 bases. Trimming took 0 bases from V and 4 from J; bases not matched to a gene: 5. Germline V CDR1 and CDR2: DFQATT, SNEGSKA (reference sequence). The CDR3 runs 17 residues. The CDR3 loop is CSARDRGLAGGADTQYF. CDR3 in DNA: TGCAGTGCTAGAGATCGGGGACTAGCGGGGGGCGCAGATACGCAGTATTTT.

V gene TRBV5-6 combines with J gene TRBJ2-4, with D tentatively TRBD2 (6 bases). Trimming pared 4 bases from V and 6 bases from J, leaving 14 bases between. This CDR3 region has 14 residues. Germline V gene data show CDR1 as SGHDT and CDR2 as YYEEEE. CDR3 amino acids: CASSQRSSGNIQYF. The CDR3 region has the DNA TGTGCCAGCAGCCAACGGAGTAGCGGAAACATTCAGTACTTC.

A few counts support this clonotype. The chain joins TRBV9 to TRBJ1-6; TRBD1 agrees at 7 bases. The CDR3 sequence is 16 residues long. Losses at the gene ends were 3 bases for V and 8 bases for J; bases not matched to a gene: 11. Looked up from germline, CDR1 is SGDLS and CDR2 is YYNGEE. CDR3 in DNA: TGTGCCAGCAGCGCAGGGACAGCTAGAGGGGATTCACCCCTCCACTTT. It codes for CASSAGTARGDSPLHF.

This clonotype was seen at least ten times. The chain carries TRBV12-3 or TRBV12-4 and TRBJ2-4; 7 nucleotides match TRBD1. The ends lost 6 bases at V and 3 bases at J; junction bases unmatched: 11. This CDR3 contains 16 residues. CDR3 coding DNA: TGTGCCAGCAGCTTTCGACACCGGGACAGCAAAAACATTCAGTACTTC. This encodes CASSFRHRDSKNIQYF.

There are many counts of this clonotype. The chain carries TRBV6-2 or TRBV6-3 and TRBJ1-1; a possible D gene is TRBD1 (5 bases). The CDR3 is 13 amino acids. V lost 6 bases and J 5 bases, leaving 13 bases between the germline ends. The V gene's germline CDR1 is MNHEY and CDR2 SVGEGT. CDR3 in amino acids: CASSRTGQTEAFF. CDR3 nucleotides: TGTGCCAGCAGCCGAACGGGGCAGACTGAAGCTTTCTTT.

This clonotype was seen many times. The chain uses TRBV7-8 and TRBJ1-5, with a tentative D call TRBD1 (6 bases). The CDR3 is made up of 16 amino acids. Trimming cost V 5 bases and J 1 base, with 15 bases left between them. Germline V gives CDR1 SGHVS, CDR2 FQNEAQ. CDR3: CASSLQGQPSNQPQHF. Written as DNA, the CDR3 is TGTGCCAGCAGCCTCCAGGGGCAGCCGAGCAATCAGCCCCAGCATTTT.

The chain uses TRBV27 and TRBJ2-1; tentatively, D is TRBD2 (6 bases). Deletions cut 7 bases from V and 5 bases from J, with 12 bases between. The CDR3 is 13 residues long. The germline gives CDR1 MNHEY, CDR2 SMNVEV (reference sequence). As DNA, the CDR3 is TGTGCCAGCATGGGGACTGCCGACAATGAGCAGTTCTTC. The encoded protein is CASMGTADNEQFF.

On this clonotype itself: Germline is not matched at one junction end, which may reflect a read error. V usage is TRBV9 and J usage is TRBJ2-2; maybe TRBD2 (5 bases). CDR3 length equals 15 residues. CDR1 SGDLS and CDR2 YYNGEE come from the germline V gene. CDR3 amino acids: CASSVGVLNTGELFF. The CDR3 DNA follows: TGTGCCAGCAGCGTAGGGGTGCTGAACACCGGGGAGCTGTTTTTC.

CDR3 amino acids: CSALLAGQFF. The CDR3 region has the DNA TGCAGTGCCCTATTAGCGGGGCAGTTCTTC. V usage is TRBV20-1 and J usage is TRBJ2-1; 7 nucleotides agree with TRBD2. CDR3 size: 10 residues. V dropped 6 bases and J dropped 12; count of bases not matched to a gene: 5. From germline, CDR1 is DFQATT and CDR2 SNEGSKA (reference sequence).

This chain joins TRBV3-1 and TRBJ2-3; 7 bases match TRBD1. This CDR3 has 15 residues. Germline V gene sequence: CDR1 LGHDT, CDR2 YNNKEL (reference sequence). V shed 10 bases, J shed 2 bases, and the junction held 12 bases outside the gene matches. This CDR3 is CATCQWTGTTDTQYF. CDR3 coding DNA: TGTGCCACCTGCCAATGGACAGGAACCACAGATACGCAGTATTTT.

This clonotype came up a few times. This chain connects TRBV20-1 to TRBJ2-5; 8 positions agree with TRBD2. Losses at the gene ends were 1 base for V and 1 base for J; bases not matched to a gene: 8. The germline V gene encodes CDR1 DFQATT and CDR2 SNEGSKA (reference sequence). The CDR3 covers 16 residues. CDR3 loop: CSARAPGAGGQETQYF. DNA of the CDR3: TGCAGTGCTAGAGCCCCCGGGGCGGGGGGCCAAGAGACCCAGTACTTC.

V gene TRBV6-2 or TRBV6-3 combines with J gene TRBJ1-5, with D unclear. Looked up from germline, CDR1 is MNHEY and CDR2 is SVGEGT. V was cut by 4 bases and J by 0 bases, with 7 bases left in between. The CDR3 extends over 14 amino acids. The CDR3 loop is CASSLSSSNQPQHF. The CDR3 DNA reads as TGTGCCAGCAGTTTGAGCTCTAGCAATCAGCCCCAGCATTTT.

Only a few counts were recorded for this clonotype. V and J are TRBV10-2 and TRBJ2-5, with TRBD1 identical over 8 bases. In germline, CDR1 is WSHSY, CDR2 SAAADI. The trim removed 7 bases at V and 5 bases at J, leaving 6 bases unmatched. The CDR3 spans 13 residues. In DNA, the CDR3 is TGCGCCAGCATAGACAGGGGCAGCGAGACCCAGTACTTC. The encoded protein is CASIDRGSETQYF.

The rearrangement uses TRBV30 and TRBJ1-1; D unclear. The germline V gene encodes CDR1 GTSNPN and CDR2 SVGIG (reference sequence). V shed 3 bases and J shed 1 base, with 12 bases lying between them. The CDR3 spans 14 residues. The CDR3 DNA follows: TGTGCCTGGAGAGCCGCCCGGGCGAACACTGAAGCTTTCTTT. Protein product: CAWRAARANTEAFF.

The sample holds a few counts of this clonotype. The chain employs TRBV2 and TRBJ2-2; a possible D gene is TRBD1 (5 bases). CDR3 length: 13 amino acids. Per germline, CDR1 SNHLY and CDR2 FYNNEI. V lost 7 bases, J lost 4 bases, and 10 bases lay in between. This chain's CDR3 is CASTTDLTGELFF. The CDR3 DNA reads TGTGCCAGCACGACAGATCTCACCGGGGAGCTGTTTTTT.

The genes are TRBV18 and TRBJ2-2, with TRBD2 as a possible D gene (5 bases). The V gene's germline CDR1 is KGHSH and CDR2 LQKENI. This CDR3 region has 16 residues. Between the trimmed V and J ends, which lost 2 bases and 5 bases, there was a span of 15 bases. This CDR3 reads CASSPGGLPVTGELFF. CDR3 nucleotide sequence: TGTGCCAGCTCACCAGGAGGCCTCCCGGTTACCGGGGAGCTGTTTTTT.